What follows are 8 T cell receptor beta chains derived from one specimen sequenced in a study of PD-L1 blockade in urothelial cancer. Stated time point: pretreatment peripheral blood. TCRdb's copy holds only in-frame clones and misses some; the assay was immunoSEQ multiplex PCR. The sample records approximately 56,000 clones, over 75% being singletons. Specimen: PBMCs, collected around atezolizumab (anti-PD-L1) treatment. These receptors came from a man in his sixties or seventies with urothelial cancer.

The rearrangement joins TRBV4-1 to TRBJ2-1; tentative D call: TRBD2 (5 bases). Germline-derived CDR1 and CDR2 are MGHRA and YSYEKL. The CDR3 loop spans 16 amino acids. V was trimmed by 0 bases and J by 6 bases, leaving 15 bases between them. CDR3: CASSQERASTGNEQFF. CDR3 DNA: TGCGCCAGCAGCCAAGAGAGGGCGAGCACGGGCAATGAGCAGTTCTTC.

The chain joins TRBV5-4 to TRBJ1-2, with D uncertain. The germline gives CDR1 SGHNT, CDR2 YYREEE (reference sequence). The CDR3 runs to 13 residues. V lost 0 bases and J lost 9, with 12 bases in between. CDR3 in amino acids: CASSLAGAERYTF. As DNA, the CDR3 is TGTGCCAGCAGCTTGGCGGGTGCGGAACGCTACACCTTC. Drawing the rest from reference TRBV5-4 and TRBJ1-2, the complete variable domain is ETGVTQSPTHLIKTRGQQVTLRCSSQSGHNTVSWYQQALGQGPQFIFQYYREEENGRGNFPPRFSGLQFPNYSSELNVNALELDDSALYLCASSLAGAERYTFGSGTRLTVV.

This clone was detected only once. The genes are TRBV27 and TRBJ2-7; TRBD2 aligns across 11 bases. Germline CDR1 MNHEY, CDR2 SMNVEV (reference sequence). The CDR3 runs to 17 residues. V shed 7 bases, J shed 2 bases, and the junction held 13 bases outside the gene matches. The DNA of the CDR3 is TGTGCCAGCAACCAAGCGAAGACTAGCGGGATGACCTACGAGCAGTACTTC. Its translation: CASNQAKTSGMTYEQYF.

This chain joins TRBV15 and TRBJ2-3; the match to TRBD1 covers 11 bases. Germline loops: CDR1 LNHNV, CDR2 YYDKDF (reference sequence). After removal of 5 bases from V and 5 bases from J, the junction contained 6 bases not matched to a gene. The CDR3 is 15 residues long. Here the CDR3 DNA reads TGTGCCACCAGCTTCCGGACAGGGGGCAGAGATACGCAGTATTTT. The encoded protein is CATSFRTGGRDTQYF.

This chain joins TRBV30 and TRBJ2-7; TRBD1 might be the D (6 bases). In germline, CDR1 is GTSNPN, CDR2 SVGIG (reference sequence). Trimming stripped 5 bases from V and 0 bases from J, with 11 bases between. The CDR3 has 13 amino acids. The CDR3 spells CAWGTGNSYEQYF. The CDR3 DNA is TGTGCCTGGGGAACAGGGAACTCCTACGAGCAGTACTTC.

The gene calls are TRBV4-1 and TRBJ1-5; no firm D call. The CDR3 runs 16 residues. With 5 bases removed from V and 2 bases from J, the gap between germline ends came to 16 bases. Germline V gene sequence: CDR1 MGHRA, CDR2 YSYEKL. The chain's CDR3 is CASSVSAVRGNQPQHF. Here the CDR3 DNA reads TGCGCCAGCAGCGTGTCGGCCGTACGGGGCAATCAGCCCCAGCATTTT.

This chain connects TRBV10-3 to TRBJ2-7, with 14 bases that match TRBD2. Germline values: CDR1 ENHRY, CDR2 SYGVKD. The CDR3 is 16 amino acids. V shed 3 bases and J 3 bases; nucleotides not matched to a gene: 4. This CDR3 reads CAISEGLAGGSYEQYF. For the CDR3, the DNA is TGTGCCATCAGTGAAGGACTAGCGGGAGGCAGCTACGAGCAGTACTTC.

The rearrangement joins TRBV6-1 to TRBJ1-2; D not resolved. CDR3 size: 13 residues. Looked up from germline, CDR1 is MNHNS and CDR2 is SASEGT. V was cut by 3 bases and J by 3 bases, with 8 bases left in between. In DNA form, the CDR3 reads TGTGCCAGCAGTGATTGGGCGTACTATGGCTACACCTTC. Amino acid sequence: CASSDWAYYGYTF.